The 2 T cell receptor beta chains given below trace back to one sample, sequenced in a study of shared clonotypes between healthy human individuals. Produced via immunoSEQ multiplex PCR; TCRdb's table is partial and in-frame only. The sample shows over 850,000 clones, around 82% of them seen only once. Input material: memory CD4+ T cells from PBMCs. Subset denoted: CD45RA-negative fraction. The receptors come from a man in his late teens or twenties in good health. Some clones in this sample may be carry-over from other donors' samples.

The J gene is TRBJ2-1, the V gene TRBV29-1, with D unresolved. The germline V gene has CDR1 SQVTM and CDR2 ANQGSEA. The V and J ends lost 3 bases and 1 base respectively, with 10 bases between them. The CDR3 has 14 amino acids. CDR3 in DNA: TGCAGCGTTGAGGCCTCCTCGTCCTACAATGAGCAGTTCTTC. Translating it yields CSVEASSSYNEQFF.

This clone was counted only a few times. Other DNA variants within this sample encode the same CDR3. Here the CDR3 reads CASSSGTGNQPQHF. CDR3 DNA sequence: TGTGCCAGCAGTTCCGGGACAGGCAATCAGCCCCAGCATTTT. This rearrangement joins TRBV27 to TRBJ1-5; TRBD1 agrees at 7 bases. Germline values: CDR1 MNHEY, CDR2 SMNVEV (reference sequence). CDR3 length: 14 amino acids. V lost 4 bases to trimming and J lost 2 bases; unmatched junction nucleotides: 2.